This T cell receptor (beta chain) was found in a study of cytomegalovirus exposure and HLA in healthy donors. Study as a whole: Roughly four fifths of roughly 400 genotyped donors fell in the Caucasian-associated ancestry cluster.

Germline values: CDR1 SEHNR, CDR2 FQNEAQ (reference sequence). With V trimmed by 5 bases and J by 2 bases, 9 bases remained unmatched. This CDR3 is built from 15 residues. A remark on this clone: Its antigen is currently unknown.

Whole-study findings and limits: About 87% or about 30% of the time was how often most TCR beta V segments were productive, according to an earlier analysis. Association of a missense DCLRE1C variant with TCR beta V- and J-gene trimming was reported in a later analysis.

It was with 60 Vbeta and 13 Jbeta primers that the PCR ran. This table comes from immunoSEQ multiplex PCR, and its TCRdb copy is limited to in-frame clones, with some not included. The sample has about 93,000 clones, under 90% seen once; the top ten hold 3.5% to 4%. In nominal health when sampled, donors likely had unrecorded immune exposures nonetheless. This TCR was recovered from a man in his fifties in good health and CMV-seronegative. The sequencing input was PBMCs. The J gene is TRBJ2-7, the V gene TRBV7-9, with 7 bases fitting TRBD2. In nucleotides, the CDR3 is TGTGCCAGCAGCCCTCCGGCGGGAGAAACCTACGAGCAGTACTTC. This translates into CASSPPAGETYEQYF.